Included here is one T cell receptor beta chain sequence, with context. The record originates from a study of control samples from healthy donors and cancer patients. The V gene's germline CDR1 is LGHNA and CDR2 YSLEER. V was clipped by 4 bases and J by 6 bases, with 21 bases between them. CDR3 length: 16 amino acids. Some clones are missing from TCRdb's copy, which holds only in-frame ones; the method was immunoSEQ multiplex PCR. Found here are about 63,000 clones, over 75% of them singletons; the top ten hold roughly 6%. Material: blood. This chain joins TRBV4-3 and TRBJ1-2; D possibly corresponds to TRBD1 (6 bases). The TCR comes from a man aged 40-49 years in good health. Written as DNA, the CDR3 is TGCGCCAGCAGCCCGCGCTTGGGGTACAGGGAGGATGGCTACACCTTC. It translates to CASSPRLGYREDGYTF.